This T cell receptor beta chain stems from a study of shared clonotypes between healthy human individuals. Per germline, CDR1 MNHNS and CDR2 SASEGT. There are 15 residues in the CDR3. Trimming took off 1 base at V and 6 bases at J, with 13 bases between the two ends. Positively selected for CCR7, the CD45RO-negative cells used as naive CD8 cells excluded terminally differentiated effector memory CD45RA+ cells. The donor cohort consisted entirely of Caucasian adults residing in Nashville, Tennessee. The run depth of the assay was deep. Assay: immunoSEQ multiplex PCR; the TCRdb copy retains only in-frame clones and omits some. Of 2 million or so clones in the sample, about 94% were seen once. Comment on this clone: The antigen is undetermined.

Overall study results and limits: What rarefaction showed was incomplete sorted-subset sequencing despite large depth.

Sequenced material: naive CD8+ T cells sorted from blood. This TCR derives from a man between 18 and 35 years old in good health. The chain couples TRBV6-1 to TRBJ1-5; D perhaps matches TRBD1 (6 bases). The CDR3 is CASSEVQGRGQPQHF. The CDR3 region has the DNA TGTGCCAGCAGTGAAGTGCAGGGGCGAGGTCAGCCCCAGCATTTT.